This T cell receptor (beta chain) was captured by sequencing in a study of blood T cell repertoires in COVID-19. Study-wide context: Italy, Spain and the United States were the sources of the convalescent and acute COVID-19 samples. PBMCs, B-cell-depleted T cells, or T cells were the source of the cDNA or gDNA that made up the material.

As handled by the study authors: Reference gene primer amplification gave nucleated cell count estimates. Using immunoSEQ multiplex PCR, the repertoire was profiled, and TCRdb retains in-frame clones only, with some absent. V, J and clone size reflect that table, while D and trimming were determined from the DNA. The sample includes about 150,000 clones, about 90% seen only once; the top ten take less than 0.6%. Trimming stripped 2 bases from V and 2 bases from J, with 8 bases between. The length of the CDR3 is 14 residues. Germline lookup yields CDR1 MRHNA and CDR2 SNTAGT. The J gene is TRBJ2-3, the V gene TRBV6-4; D unresolved. Specimen: peripheral blood. The TCR comes from a man aged 50 to 60 with acute or convalescent COVID-19. The CDR3 nucleotides are TGTGCCAGCAGTGACGGGCAGCTCACAGATACGCAGTATTTT. Protein product: CASSDGQLTDTQYF.